Listed here is a single T cell receptor beta chain. The antigen it binds to is not known. Base-call qualities are not available, and no considerably larger clone is one nucleotide away. This entry is derived from a study of blood T cells in healthy people across ages (dated by TCRdb to the mid-2010s). Describing the broader study: In model experiments, roughly one uniquely barcoded TCR beta cDNA molecule per two T cells was captured by template switching. To track age-related changes in TCR beta repertoire diversity, the study relied on deep sequencing normalized with unique cDNA molecular identifiers. Donors were grouped into four age groups: young (average roughly 15 years), middle-aged (39), aged (around 56) and long-lived (approximately 81). Donors of different ages were randomly distributed across sequencing lanes to avoid experimental bias. The study analyzed two additional independent replicas of 1 million unique cDNA reads from the same blood draw for two donors, one aged 18 to 30 and one aged 80 or older. Summary of the overall study and its limitations: There was a strong correlation between observed TCR beta diversity and the percentage of naive T cells measured by flow cytometry. Compared with the aged group, the long-lived group had more naive CD4+ T cells, fewer expanded clones and increased TCR diversity, a pattern suggesting age selection. Since profiling was done on bulk unsorted PBMCs, naive and antigen-experienced compartments could not be conclusively compared. As age increased, observed TCR beta diversity per million T cells dropped in a roughly linear way, and a significant reduction was already evident by age roughly 40. Total diversity estimates from one million sequenced T cells were considered lower bounds and underestimates. Because donor CMV infection status was unknown, age-related changes in expanded clonotypes were potentially confounded.

Donors were about 36 systemically healthy Caucasian individuals from Russia aged roughly 6 to 90 years. Ten milliliters of peripheral blood were collected from each donor into EDTA-treated Vacutainer tubes. PBMCs were isolated by Ficoll-Paque density-gradient centrifugation, with at least 6 million obtained per sample. Total RNA was extracted from PBMCs with Trizol reagent, with at least 5 micrograms obtained per sample. Naive CD45RAhigh/CD27high T cell percentages were measured by flow cytometry on a PBMC aliquot from every donor. The library relied on 5' RACE. The instrument was an Illumina HiSeq 2500. The second PCR ran for about 6 to 11 cycles and used a J-beta primer mix along with a sample-barcoded 5' primer. A template-switch 5' adaptor carrying 12 random nucleotides introduced a unique molecular identifier onto each TCR beta cDNA molecule. Each sample yielded at least 3 million CDR3-containing paired-end reads. First-strand cDNA was synthesized from all RNA with the Mint cDNA synthesis kit, primed by a TRBC-specific oligonucleotide. After uracil-DNA glycosylase treatment, a first 18-cycle PCR used universal primers M1SS and BC2_uni_R on all cDNA. Per the original workflow: For normalization, 1 million high-quality reads were randomly selected from each sample, with every read carrying a distinct molecular identifier. Reads with shared molecular identifiers were discarded instead of being binned into consensus sequences. MiTCR, with a Q25 quality threshold and the strictest error-elimination algorithm, was used for CDR3 identification, clonotype clustering and error correction. A nonparametric unseen species model with Euler transformation was used to estimate lower-bound total TCR beta diversity. The raw public reads went through TCRdb reprocessing: fastp at Q25, MiXCR clone calling, in-frame beta chains kept. For every CDR3 protein sequence, its rows merge into one entry that carries the most common genes and DNA. TCRdb's processing, not the authors' own work, is the source of the V and J calls. Recorded for this sample are hundreds of thousands of distinct CDR3 sequences; roughly 44% of them occurred a single time. Under 20% of the sample rests with the top ten.

The germline ends are 9 bases apart after V is trimmed by 6 bases and J by 0 bases. Including the terminal cysteine and phenylalanine, the CDR3 comprises 15 residues. Left in the record is the CDR3 DNA by itself, 45 bases read in frame from the first base. The germline V gene specifies MNHEY as CDR1 and SVGEGT as CDR2. The sample comprised blood. The V gene is TRBV6-2 or TRBV6-3 and the J gene is TRBJ2-6; TRBD2 might be the D gene, on 5 matching bases. This sequence originates from a man between 60 and 75 years old in good health. This receptor carries the CDR3 CASRDFASGANVLTF. The sequenced DNA: TGTGCCAGCAGGGACTTCGCCTCTGGGGCCAACGTCCTGACTTTC.